This T cell receptor beta chain was identified in a study of blood T cell repertoires in COVID-19. Study details: Donors in the United States, Italy and Spain gave samples during acute or convalescent COVID-19. PBMCs, B-cell-depleted T cells, or T cells were the source of the cDNA or gDNA that made up the material.

In the authors' workflow: Reference gene primers were amplified, and this amplification served to estimate nucleated cell counts. The assay was immunoSEQ multiplex PCR, and TCRdb's table has in-frame clones only and misses some. The V and J calls and clone size were taken over from that table, and D and trimming were inferred from the DNA. Here the sample spans around 200,000 clones, roughly four fifths being singletons. The V end lost 3 bases, the J end lost 6 bases, and 16 bases lay between the germline ends. The CDR3 totals 15 residues. In germline, CDR1 is SGHDT, CDR2 YYEEEE. The sequencing input was peripheral blood. The V call is TRBV5-6, the J call TRBJ1-5; D gene ambiguous. The clonotype was recovered from a woman between 50 and 59 years old with acute or convalescent COVID-19. CDR3 amino acids: CASSSSAMTSQPQHF. Here the CDR3 DNA reads TGTGCCAGCAGCTCCTCCGCAATGACTAGTCAGCCCCAGCATTTT.